The TCR beta chain under discussion was sequenced for a study of blood T cell repertoires in COVID-19. Study background: Italy, Spain and the United States were the sources of the convalescent and acute COVID-19 samples. PBMCs, B-cell-depleted T cells, or T cells provided the cDNA or gDNA that made up the material.

This table comes from immunoSEQ multiplex PCR, and its TCRdb copy is limited to in-frame clones, with some not included. The table shows around 100,000 clones, with about 85% occurring only once. Germline V gene lookup returns CDR1 LNHNV and CDR2 YYDKDF (reference sequence). Trimming pared 5 bases from V and 0 bases from J, leaving 11 bases between. This CDR3 is built from 16 residues. The V and J genes are TRBV15 and TRBJ1-6; D is possibly TRBD1 (6 bases). The sequence was obtained from a man aged 50 to 59 with active or convalescent COVID-19. The specimen sequenced was peripheral blood. The CDR3, as DNA: TGTGCCACCAGCCCATTGGACAGCTCCTATAATTCACCCCTCCACTTT. Its translation is CATSPLDSSYNSPLHF.